The T cell receptor (beta chain) under discussion was sequenced for a study of identical twins. Germline V lookup: CDR1 SGDLS, CDR2 YYNGEE. V lost 4 bases and J lost 7; bases outside the gene matches: 8. The CDR3 is made up of 14 amino acids. TCRdb reprocessed the 5' RACE reads with MiXCR, giving one entry per CDR3 protein. The sample carries hundreds of thousands of distinct CDR3 sequences, 21% recorded once. Donors uniformly comprised healthy Caucasians. In addition, the sample was reused for a study of T cells expressing NK-cell markers. That report adds: With an anti-gamma-delta TCR antibody, sorting in several experiments was kept to alpha-beta TCR T cells. In several donors, these clonotypes also led the CD3+CD56-NKG2C+ fraction.

The source of this sequence is a woman aged 18-35 years in good health. The chain links TRBV9 to TRBJ2-3, with 8 bases lining up with TRBD2. Sequenced sample: PBMCs. CDR3 in amino acids: CASSPIAGSNTQYF. The CDR3 coding sequence is TGTGCCAGCAGCCCGATAGCGGGATCGAATACGCAGTATTTT.